What follows are 18 T cell receptor beta chains derived from one specimen sequenced in a study of T cells after yellow fever vaccination (dated by TCRdb to about 2019). Libraries were prepared through 5' RACE. The sample was run on an Illumina NovaSeq 6000. Starting from the raw public reads, TCRdb applied fastp trimming at Q25, assembled clones with MiXCR and retained in-frame beta chains. Records with the same CDR3 protein are collapsed into one entry carrying the most frequent genes and DNA. Recorded for this sample are some 240,000 distinct CDR3 sequences; approximately 3% of them occurred a single time. The ten biggest clones cover 3.2% of the sample. This specimen's treatment or condition label, per the study, means: live attenuated yellow fever vaccine strain. Source: CD4+ T cells sorted from PBMCs, taken 10 days after the yellow fever booster vaccination. The origin of the receptors is a man aged 18 to 29 who received the YFV17D yellow fever vaccine.

The genes are TRBV24-1 and TRBJ2-1; no clear D gene. Germline V gene data show CDR1 as KGHDR and CDR2 as SFDVKD. V was pared by 2 bases and J by 7 bases, with 14 bases between. The CDR3 contains 15 residues. The CDR3 is CATSDSPSRANEQFF. The CDR3 region has the DNA TGTGCCACCAGTGATTCCCCGAGCAGAGCAAATGAGCAGTTCTTC.

In its sample, this clonotype was seen many times. This chain links TRBV5-1 with TRBJ2-1; tentatively, D is TRBD1 or TRBD2 (6 bases each). The V end was cut by 5 bases, the J end by 7 bases, with 13 bases between. This CDR3 spans 13 amino acids. Germline CDR1 is SGHRS and CDR2 is YFSETQ. The CDR3 sequence is CASSPRRGNEQFF. In DNA, the CDR3 is TGCGCCAGCAGTCCCCGGAGGGGGAATGAGCAGTTCTTC.

This clonotype was recorded at least ten times. This chain joins TRBV10-3 and TRBJ2-5; D may correspond to TRBD1 or TRBD2 (5 bases each). The V gene lost 4 bases and the J gene lost 4 bases, with 10 bases spanning the gap. Germline-derived CDR1 and CDR2 are ENHRY and SYGVKD. This CDR3 has 13 amino acids. The DNA of the CDR3 is TGTGCCATCAGTGGGGGGAGAGGAGAGACCCAGTACTTC. Translating gives CAISGGRGETQYF.

This clonotype was detected many times. V and J are TRBV7-3 and TRBJ2-2, with TRBD2 as a possible D gene (6 bases). The CDR3 has 14 residues. Trimming stripped 3 bases from V and 5 bases from J, with 10 bases between. Germline V lookup: CDR1 SGHTA, CDR2 FQGTGA. The CDR3 is CASSLGLQTGELFF. CDR3 sequence (DNA): TGTGCCAGCAGCTTGGGACTGCAAACCGGGGAGCTGTTTTTT.

This clonotype was seen repeatedly, ten times or more. The rearrangement joins TRBV7-2 to TRBJ2-4; 7 positions match TRBD2. Trimming at V came to 5 bases and at J to 9 bases, leaving 10 bases not matched to a gene. The CDR3 sequence is 14 residues long. The germline gives CDR1 SGHTA, CDR2 FQGNSA. The CDR3 here is CASSPLAGVGIQYF. CDR3 DNA: TGTGCCAGCAGCCCCTTGGCGGGGGTAGGCATTCAGTACTTC.

This clonotype has more than one count but fewer than ten. The rearrangement joins TRBV5-1 to TRBJ1-4; D remains ambiguous. The V and J ends lost 2 bases and 3 bases respectively, with 5 bases between them. Germline values: CDR1 SGHRS, CDR2 YFSETQ. The CDR3 is 13 residues long. CDR3 coding DNA: TGCGCCAGCAGCTTACGGTCTAATGAAAAACTGTTTTTT. It specifies CASSLRSNEKLFF.

This clonotype was counted at least ten times. The chain uses TRBV7-7 and TRBJ2-5; D unclear. There are 14 residues in the CDR3. CDR1 and CDR2 (germline): SSHAT, FNYEAQ (reference sequence). The V gene lost 5 bases and the J gene lost 7 bases, with 17 bases spanning the gap. The CDR3 DNA is TGTGCCAGCAGCCCCCGGGCTGGGCATGGGACCCAGTACTTC. It translates to CASSPRAGHGTQYF.

This clonotype was observed at least ten times. V is TRBV4-1 and J is TRBJ2-4; D is undetermined. Trimming pared 4 bases from V and 4 bases from J, leaving 14 bases between. Germline lookup yields CDR1 MGHRA and CDR2 YSYEKL. This CDR3 comprises 15 residues. Here the CDR3 DNA reads TGCGCCAGCAGCCTTCCCCGAGACGGTAAAAACATTCAGTACTTC. Residues: CASSLPRDGKNIQYF.

The V call is TRBV4-2, the J call TRBJ1-2, with 12 bases that match TRBD1. Germline trimming cut 1 base from V and 2 bases from J; bases unmatched to any gene: 2. This CDR3 region has 16 residues. Germline CDR1 reads LGHNA; CDR2 reads YNFKEQ. The CDR3 region has the DNA TGTGCCAGCAGCCAAGCCGGGACAGGGGGCAACTATGGCTACACCTTC. The encoded protein is CASSQAGTGGNYGYTF.

The chain recombines TRBV4-2 with TRBJ1-4; D unresolved. CDR1 and CDR2 (germline): LGHNA, YNFKEQ. Between the trimmed V and J ends, which lost 3 bases and 10 bases, there was a span of 6 bases. The CDR3 contains 11 residues. The CDR3 sequence is CASSQAVKLFF. The CDR3 DNA sequence: TGTGCCAGCAGCCAGGCAGTAAAACTGTTTTTT.

This clonotype was counted many times. This chain uses TRBV20-1 with TRBJ2-5, with D unclear. V was trimmed by 3 bases and J by 7 bases, leaving 21 bases between them. From germline, CDR1 is DFQATT and CDR2 SNEGSKA (reference sequence). This CDR3 is 15 amino acids long. This CDR3 reads CSARPPAVRGGTQYF. The CDR3, as DNA: TGCAGTGCTAGGCCACCCGCCGTTCGAGGTGGGACCCAGTACTTC.

This clonotype was observed at least ten times. V usage is TRBV20-1 and J usage is TRBJ2-7; D is unclear. The germline gives CDR1 DFQATT, CDR2 SNEGSKA (reference sequence). There are 12 residues in the CDR3. With 3 bases removed from V and 0 bases from J, the gap between germline ends came to 6 bases. The CDR3 reads CSARPTSYEQYF. In DNA form, the CDR3 reads TGCAGTGCTAGGCCGACCTCCTACGAGCAGTACTTC.

The chain uses TRBV7-2 and TRBJ2-7; D ambiguous. CDR1 and CDR2 (germline): SGHTA, FQGNSA. The CDR3 consists of 12 residues. V lost 3 bases and J lost 3, with 6 bases in between. CDR3 bases: TGTGCCAGCAGCTTTTTGTACTACGAGCAGTACTTC. Encoded protein: CASSFLYYEQYF. The full variable domain, in which reference TRBV7-2 and TRBJ2-7 provide the parts outside the CDR3, is GAGVSQSPSNKVTEKGKDVELRCDPISGHTALYWYRQSLGQGLEFLIYFQGNSAPDKSGLPSDRFSAERTGGSVSTLTIQRTQQEDSAVYLCASSFLYYEQYFGPGTRLTVT.

This clonotype was detected many times. This chain links TRBV5-6 with TRBJ2-7; D is possibly TRBD1 (6 bases). V lost 3 bases to trimming and J lost 2 bases, with 15 bases between them. From germline, CDR1 is SGHDT and CDR2 YYEEEE. The CDR3 loop spans 15 amino acids. In DNA form, the CDR3 reads TGTGCCAGCAGCTCCCCAAGGACAGTCCCCTACGAGCAGTACGTC. It translates to CASSSPRTVPYEQYV.

This clonotype was detected many times. The chain has TRBV7-9 and TRBJ2-3; 10 positions match TRBD1. The germline gives CDR1 SEHNR, CDR2 FQNEAQ (reference sequence). Trimming took 3 bases from V and 5 from J; bases not matched to a gene: 8. The CDR3 consists of 16 residues. This CDR3 is CASSFWTGGSGDTQYF. The DNA for the CDR3 is TGTGCCAGCAGCTTCTGGACAGGGGGAAGCGGAGATACGCAGTATTTT. The complete variable domain, with remaining parts taken from reference TRBV7-9 and TRBJ2-3, reads DTGVSQNPRHKITKRGQNVTFRCDPISEHNRLYWYRQTLGQGPEFLTYFQNEAQLEKSRLLSDRFSAERPKGSFSTLEIQRTEQGDSAMYLCASSFWTGGSGDTQYFGPGTRLTVL.

This clonotype was seen more than once but under ten times. This chain connects TRBV7-3 to TRBJ2-7, with 8 bases fitting TRBD2. Germline V gives CDR1 SGHTA, CDR2 FQGTGA. CDR3 length: 15 amino acids. Trimming cost V 5 bases and J 2 bases; bases outside gene matches: 8. CDR3 nucleotide sequence: TGTGCCAGCAGCCCTACTAGCGGCCCAACCTACGAGCAGTACGTC. Protein sequence: CASSPTSGPTYEQYV.

The chain is built from TRBV9 and TRBJ2-7; tentatively, D is TRBD1 (6 bases). The CDR3 sequence is 15 residues long. CDR1 SGDLS and CDR2 YYNGEE come from the germline V gene. The V end was cut by 0 bases, the J end by 2 bases, with 12 bases between. CDR3 DNA sequence: TGTGCCAGCAGCGTAGGGATGGACAGCGCCTACGAGCAGTACTTC. Its translation: CASSVGMDSAYEQYF.

The chain recombines TRBV7-8 with TRBJ2-1; 12 bases map to TRBD2. J gave up 8 bases and V 5 bases, and 10 bases lay outside the gene matches. Germline V gives CDR1 SGHVS, CDR2 FQNEAQ. The CDR3 is 16 residues long. This CDR3 reads CASSTRLAGETDEQFF. In DNA, the CDR3 is TGTGCCAGCAGCACCAGACTAGCGGGGGAGACGGATGAGCAGTTCTTC. Full variable domain (outside the CDR3, taken from reference TRBV7-8 and TRBJ2-1): GAGVSQSPRYKVAKRGQDVALRCDPISGHVSLFWYQQALGQGPEFLTYFQNEAQLDKSGLPSDRFFAERPEGSVSTLKIQRTQQEDSAVYLCASSTRLAGETDEQFFGPGTRLTVL.